The 13 T cell receptor beta chains presented below share a single source sample, sequenced in a study of blood T cell repertoires in COVID-19. The repertoire was sequenced with immunoSEQ multiplex PCR; TCRdb's copy has only in-frame clones and lacks some. Of about 230,000 clones listed, less than 90% are singletons. Specimen: peripheral blood. The receptors come from a woman between 65 and 79 years old with active or convalescent COVID-19.

Here the CDR3 reads CASSLGLDVGTQYF. CDR3 bases: TGTGCCAGCAGTTTGGGACTAGATGTGGGGACCCAGTACTTC. This chain joins TRBV2 and TRBJ2-5, with TRBD2 matching over 8 bases. CDR3 length: 14 amino acids. The trim removed 5 bases at V and 7 bases at J, leaving 9 bases unmatched. Germline CDR1 reads SNHLY; CDR2 reads FYNNEI.

CDR3 region: CASSKSGASYEQYF. The CDR3 coding sequence is TGTGCCAGTAGTAAAAGCGGGGCATCGTACGAGCAGTACTTC. The rearrangement joins TRBV19 to TRBJ2-7; 7 nucleotides line up with TRBD2. J was trimmed by 4 bases and V by 4 bases; bases with no gene match: 7. Germline V gives CDR1 LNHDA, CDR2 SQIVND (reference sequence). The CDR3 has 14 residues.

This chain uses TRBV19 with TRBJ1-2, with D maybe TRBD1 (6 bases). The CDR3 is 15 residues long. Trimming took off 9 bases at V and 4 bases at J, with 21 bases between the two ends. Germline V gives CDR1 LNHDA, CDR2 SQIVND (reference sequence). This CDR3 is CASISPEGRGYGYTF. The CDR3 DNA reads TGTGCCAGCATCTCCCCTGAAGGCAGGGGCTATGGCTACACCTTC.

This clone turned up a few times. V gene TRBV24-1 combines with J gene TRBJ2-3; 14 positions match TRBD2. The CDR3 runs 16 residues. Germline CDR1 KGHDR, CDR2 SFDVKD. The J segment lost 3 bases and the V segment lost 7 bases, leaving 5 bases of the junction unmatched. CDR3 DNA: TGTGCCACCAGCAAGGGACTAGCGGGAGTAACAGATACGCAGTATTTT. Translation gives CATSKGLAGVTDTQYF.

This clone appeared a few times. This chain connects TRBV6-2 or TRBV6-3 to TRBJ1-2; a weak D match, TRBD1 (5 bases). Trimming cost V 5 bases and J 8 bases, with 18 bases left between them. Per germline, CDR1 MNHEY and CDR2 SVGEGT. The CDR3 length is 14 residues. CDR3 sequence: CASSARNRQRGYTF. In nucleotides, the CDR3 is TGTGCCAGCAGTGCAAGAAACAGGCAAAGGGGCTACACCTTC.

V usage is TRBV5-4 and J usage is TRBJ2-3; D perhaps matches TRBD1 (5 bases). This CDR3 is 14 amino acids long. Between the trimmed V and J ends, which lost 3 bases and 2 bases, there was a span of 10 bases. Germline CDR1 is SGHNT and CDR2 is YYREEE (reference sequence). The CDR3 is CASSSTGSTDTQYF. The CDR3 nucleotides read TGTGCCAGCAGCTCTACAGGTTCCACAGATACGCAGTATTTT.

The rearrangement joins TRBV30 to TRBJ2-5, with D possibly being TRBD2 (6 bases). CDR3 length: 14 amino acids. Trimming took off 6 bases at V and 1 base at J, with 15 bases between the two ends. Germline V gene data show CDR1 as GTSNPN and CDR2 as SVGIG (reference sequence). CDR3 bases: TGTGCCTGTTCGTTCGGGAGAACCCAAGAGACCCAGTACTTC. Translation gives CACSFGRTQETQYF.

The chain couples TRBV4-2 to TRBJ2-7; D unresolved. The CDR3 is made up of 13 amino acids. From germline, CDR1 is LGHNA and CDR2 YNFKEQ. Trimming removed 3 bases from V and 0 bases from J, with 6 bases in between. CDR3 nucleotide sequence: TGTGCCAGCAGCCAGGAGAGCTCCTACGAGCAGTACTTC. Its protein product is CASSQESSYEQYF.

CDR3 sequence: CASSSGGSYEQYF. CDR3 DNA: TGTGCCAGCAGTTCAGGGGGCTCCTACGAGCAGTACTTC. The chain uses TRBV28 and TRBJ2-7; 7 nucleotides line up with TRBD1. The CDR3 runs 13 residues. CDR1 and CDR2 from the germline V gene are MDHEN and SYDVKM. Germline trimming cut 4 bases from V and 0 bases from J; bases unmatched to any gene: 0.

The chain links TRBV9 to TRBJ1-3, with 8 bases matching TRBD1. The CDR3 runs to 14 residues. V lost 4 bases and J lost 3; bases outside the gene matches: 3. Germline V CDR1 and CDR2: SGDLS, YYNGEE. The CDR3 loop reads CASSIGQGGNTIYF. DNA of the CDR3: TGTGCCAGCAGCATTGGACAGGGTGGAAACACCATATATTTT.

For this clone: The junction does not match germline at one end; this may be a read error. V gene TRBV5-1 combines with J gene TRBJ2-1; TRBD2 agrees at 8 bases. Germline lookup yields CDR1 SGHRS and CDR2 YFSETQ. CDR3 length equals 14 residues. CDR3 nucleotides: TGCGCCAGCACCTTGGTCAGCGGGAGCGATGAGCAGTTCTTC. Amino acids: CASTLVSGSDEQFF.

The chain is built from TRBV11-2 and TRBJ2-2; 8 nucleotides align to TRBD2. This CDR3 has 15 amino acids. Germline CDR1 SGHAT, CDR2 FQNNGV. V gave up 5 bases and J gave up 1 base; unmatched junction bases: 3. The CDR3 DNA reads as TGTGCCAGCAGCCCACTAGCGGTGAACACCGGGGAGCTGTTTTTT. It specifies CASSPLAVNTGELFF.

The V gene is TRBV5-4, the J gene TRBJ2-1; the match to TRBD2 covers 9 bases. The CDR3 extends over 16 amino acids. V lost 0 bases to trimming and J lost 10 bases; unmatched junction nucleotides: 11. Germline CDR1 and CDR2: SGHNT and YYREEE (reference sequence). The DNA for the CDR3 is TGTGCCAGCAGCTTGGCTATGACTAGCGGTTCTAGGGAGCAGTTCTTC. Protein sequence: CASSLAMTSGSREQFF.